A selection of T cell receptor beta chains follows, all from one sample in a study of cytotoxic CD8 clonotypes in ibrutinib-treated CLL. Assay used: immunoSEQ multiplex PCR; TCRdb lists only in-frame clones, some missing. The sample yields some 35,000 clones, about 64% seen once. Sample: PBMCs, taken at disease progression, from a patient treated with ibrutinib. These receptors were obtained from a human donor with chronic lymphocytic leukemia. Each CDR3 is given with its conserved first and last residue. The order of the fields is CDR3 protein, CDR3 DNA, D gene, clone size, J gene, V gene. A D gene is named only where the DNA matches it firmly. Size values are once, few and many counts, or a class for expanded clones, and some rows have none.

cdr3_aa: CASSPGLAGGRTDTQYF
cdr3_nt: TGTGCCAGCAGCCCCGGACTAGCGGGGGGCCGCACAGATACGCAGTATTTT
d_call: TRBD2
clone_size: -
j_call: TRBJ2-3
v_call: TRBV5-8

cdr3_aa: CASSQPTGATEAFF
cdr3_nt: TGCGCCAGCAGCCAGCCGACAGGGGCCACTGAAGCTTTCTTT
d_call: TRBD1
clone_size: -
j_call: TRBJ1-1
v_call: TRBV4-1

cdr3_aa: CASGADRVNTEAFF
cdr3_nt: TGTGCTAGTGGGGCGGACAGGGTGAACACTGAAGCTTTCTTT
d_call: TRBD1
clone_size: -
j_call: TRBJ1-1
v_call: TRBV12-5

cdr3_aa: CASSLGPAGSNEKLFF
cdr3_nt: TGTGCCAGCAGCTTAGGTCCTGCAGGGTCGAATGAAAAACTGTTTTTT
d_call: -
clone_size: -
j_call: TRBJ1-4
v_call: TRBV7-7

cdr3_aa: CASSLWGAPGNTIYF
cdr3_nt: TGTGCCAGCAGCTTGTGGGGGGCCCCTGGAAACACCATATATTTT
d_call: -
clone_size: -
j_call: TRBJ1-3
v_call: TRBV11-2

cdr3_aa: CASRGQGNNSPLHF
cdr3_nt: TGTGCCAGCAGGGGACAGGGAAATAATTCACCCCTCCACTTT
d_call: TRBD1
clone_size: -
j_call: TRBJ1-6
v_call: TRBV2

cdr3_aa: CASSLAGSTEETQYF
cdr3_nt: TGCGCCAGCAGCTTGGCCGGGAGTACGGAAGAGACCCAGTACTTC
d_call: -
clone_size: -
j_call: TRBJ2-5
v_call: TRBV5-1

cdr3_aa: CASRADIMNTEAFF
cdr3_nt: TGTGCCAGCAGAGCAGACATAATGAACACTGAAGCTTTCTTT
d_call: -
clone_size: -
j_call: TRBJ1-1
v_call: TRBV2

cdr3_aa: CASSEWVEAFF
cdr3_nt: TGTGCCAGCAGTGAGTGGGTTGAAGCTTTCTTT
d_call: -
clone_size: -
j_call: TRBJ1-1
v_call: TRBV6-1

cdr3_aa: CASSYRAGEQYF
cdr3_nt: TGTGCCAGCAGCTACAGGGCTGGCGAGCAGTACTTC
d_call: -
clone_size: -
j_call: TRBJ2-7
v_call: TRBV5-6

cdr3_aa: CASSPPGTKRGYTF
cdr3_nt: TGTGCCAGTAGCCCACCGGGGACGAAGAGGGGCTACACCTTC
d_call: -
clone_size: once
j_call: TRBJ1-2
v_call: TRBV19

cdr3_aa: CASSIMSSGGETQYF
cdr3_nt: TGTGCCAGTAGTATAATGTCTAGCGGGGGCGAGACCCAGTACTTC
d_call: TRBD2
clone_size: -
j_call: TRBJ2-5
v_call: TRBV19

cdr3_aa: CASSLSGGDNEQFF
cdr3_nt: TGTGCCAGCAGCTTGAGCGGGGGCGACAATGAGCAGTTCTTC
d_call: TRBD2
clone_size: -
j_call: TRBJ2-1
v_call: TRBV7-9

cdr3_aa: CASSLVFRYEQYF
cdr3_nt: TGTGCCAGCAGCTTGGTTTTCAGGTACGAGCAGTACTTC
d_call: -
clone_size: -
j_call: TRBJ2-7
v_call: TRBV5-5

cdr3_aa: CASSPRHFNYGYTF
cdr3_nt: TGTGCCAGCAGCCCTCGACATTTTAACTATGGCTACACCTTC
d_call: -
clone_size: few
j_call: TRBJ1-2
v_call: TRBV5-6

cdr3_aa: CASSIGTVETQYF
cdr3_nt: TGTGCCAGTAGTATAGGGACAGTAGAGACCCAGTACTTC
d_call: -
clone_size: few
j_call: TRBJ2-5
v_call: TRBV19

cdr3_aa: CASRSGGWGTDTQYF
cdr3_nt: TGTGCCAGCAGGAGCGGGGGGTGGGGCACAGATACGCAGTATTTT
d_call: TRBD2
clone_size: -
j_call: TRBJ2-3
v_call: TRBV6-5

cdr3_aa: CASGSLTDGGEKLFF
cdr3_nt: TGTGCTAGTGGTTCCCTTACGGACGGTGGAGAAAAACTGTTTTTT
d_call: -
clone_size: -
j_call: TRBJ1-4
v_call: TRBV12-5

cdr3_aa: CASSPPQDGTAHGYTF
cdr3_nt: TGCGCCAGCAGCCCTCCACAAGACGGGACAGCACATGGCTACACCTTC
d_call: TRBD1
clone_size: -
j_call: TRBJ1-2
v_call: TRBV5-1

cdr3_aa: CASGGVARRNYGYTF
cdr3_nt: TGTGCCAGCGGAGGTGTGGCTCGAAGGAACTATGGCTACACCTTC
d_call: -
clone_size: -
j_call: TRBJ1-2
v_call: TRBV11-2

cdr3_aa: CASREGLAGVDEQFF
cdr3_nt: TGTGCCAGCAGGGAAGGACTAGCGGGGGTCGATGAGCAGTTCTTC
d_call: TRBD2
clone_size: -
j_call: TRBJ2-1
v_call: TRBV2

cdr3_aa: CASSPSGVSYNEQFF
cdr3_nt: TGTGCCAGCAGCCCCTCGGGGGTCTCCTACAATGAGCAGTTCTTC
d_call: -
clone_size: -
j_call: TRBJ2-1
v_call: TRBV11-3

cdr3_aa: CASSVGSYEQYF
cdr3_nt: TGTGCCAGCAGTGTAGGTTCCTACGAGCAGTACTTC
d_call: -
clone_size: -
j_call: TRBJ2-7
v_call: TRBV28

cdr3_aa: CASSDSGGASDTQYF
cdr3_nt: TGTGCCAGCAGTGACAGCGGGGGGGCCTCAGATACGCAGTATTTT
d_call: TRBD2
clone_size: -
j_call: TRBJ2-3
v_call: TRBV6-4

cdr3_aa: CASSFRGDQPQHF
cdr3_nt: TGTGCCAGCAGCTTCCGAGGTGATCAGCCCCAGCATTTT
d_call: -
clone_size: -
j_call: TRBJ1-5
v_call: TRBV21-1

cdr3_aa: CASSMATGAYEQYF
cdr3_nt: TGTGCCAGTAGTATGGCCACAGGGGCCTACGAGCAGTACTTC
d_call: TRBD1
clone_size: -
j_call: TRBJ2-7
v_call: TRBV19

cdr3_aa: CASSLNLDTNQPQHF
cdr3_nt: TGTGCCAGCAGCCTAAATCTTGACACCAATCAGCCCCAGCATTTT
d_call: -
clone_size: once
j_call: TRBJ1-5
v_call: TRBV7-6